Below, 32 T cell receptor beta chains from the same sample are listed, as sequenced in a study of post-analysis software for immune sequencing data. Study results and limitations: The study found TRBV5-6, TRBV5-1 and TRBV20-1 among five TRBV segments more frequent in patients than controls.

Their recognized antigens are unknown. Tagging with unique molecular identifiers was a feature of the TCR beta cDNA libraries. One entry per CDR3 protein, called by TCRdb with MiXCR from the PCR reads. Of 600,000 to 700,000 distinct CDR3 sequences listed, around 60% are singletons. The sequenced material came from blood. These receptors all stem from a girl aged 2 to 10 with multiple sclerosis.

This clonotype is medium-sized by share. This rearrangement joins TRBV10-3 to TRBJ1-2, with D uncertain. CDR1 and CDR2 (germline): ENHRY, SYGVKD. The CDR3 length is 15 residues. Trimming removed 6 bases at V and 8 bases at J, with 22 bases between. The CDR3, as DNA: TGTGCCATCAGCCCGCCCAGGAGTGAGGGTGCAGGCTACACCTTC. Translated: CAISPPRSEGAGYTF.

V usage is TRBV7-2 and J usage is TRBJ2-6; 11 bases align to TRBD2. Germline CDR1 is SGHTA and CDR2 is FQGNSA. The V and J ends lost 3 bases and 1 base, in that order; junction bases with no gene match: 2. The CDR3 is 17 amino acids. The CDR3 protein is CASSFLAGGSGANVLTF. DNA for the CDR3: TGTGCCAGCAGCTTCCTAGCGGGAGGTTCTGGGGCCAACGTCCTGACTTTC.

This clonotype showed up just a few times. The CDR3 DNA sequence: TGTGCCAGCTTGTTATATCGTCCGAATGGCTACACCTTC. It encodes CASLLYRPNGYTF. The chain employs TRBV2 and TRBJ1-2, with unresolved D. The length of the CDR3 is 13 residues. Trimming stripped 8 bases from V and 6 bases from J, with 16 bases between. Germline V gives CDR1 SNHLY, CDR2 FYNNEI. The whole variable domain, remainder taken from reference TRBV2 and TRBJ1-2, is EPEVTQTPSHQVTQMGQEVILRCVPISNHLYFYWYRQILGQKVEFLVSFYNNEISEKSEIFDDQFSVERPDGSNFTLKIRSTKLEDSAMYFCASLLYRPNGYTFGSGTRLTVV.

This clonotype has just a few counts. The rearrangement links TRBV6-6 to TRBJ2-7, with D perhaps matching TRBD2 (5 bases). The CDR3 has 13 residues. The V and J ends lost 6 bases and 4 bases respectively, with 13 bases between them. Germline lookup yields CDR1 MNHNY and CDR2 SVGAGI (reference sequence). CDR3 loop: CASSQTPGYEQYF. The CDR3 nucleotides read TGTGCCAGCAGCCAAACCCCGGGATACGAGCAGTACTTC.

Only a few counts were recorded for this clonotype. The V call is TRBV20-1, the J call TRBJ2-7, with D perhaps TRBD2 (5 bases). CDR3 length: 14 amino acids. The germline V and J ends were trimmed by 3 bases and 1 base, with 13 bases remaining between them. Germline V lookup: CDR1 DFQATT, CDR2 SNEGSKA (reference sequence). The CDR3: CSARSGSTSYEQYF. DNA of the CDR3: TGCAGTGCTAGGTCGGGGTCCACATCCTACGAGCAGTACTTC.

Only a few counts were recorded for this clonotype. This sequence joins TRBV18 and TRBJ1-4; D may be TRBD1 (5 bases). The CDR3 totals 14 residues. The V end lost 2 bases, the J end lost 8 bases, and 12 bases lay between the germline ends. Germline CDR1 is KGHSH and CDR2 is LQKENI. CDR3 in DNA: TGTGCCAGCTCACCAACGGGGGTCGGCGAAAAACTGTTTTTT. It encodes CASSPTGVGEKLFF.

In its sample, this clonotype was seen once. This chain joins TRBV6-2 or TRBV6-3 and TRBJ2-3; 7 nucleotides line up with TRBD2. Germline CDR1 reads MNHEY; CDR2 reads SVGEGT. The CDR3 has 16 amino acids. The ends lost 5 bases at V and 6 bases at J; junction bases unmatched: 14. The DNA of the CDR3 is TGTGCCAGCAGTCTTGGACGGGAGGCGCTTTTGGATACGCAGTATTTT. Its translation: CASSLGREALLDTQYF.

This clonotype was detected a few times. This rearrangement joins TRBV4-3 to TRBJ2-1; either TRBD1 or TRBD2 may fit D (5 bases each). The germline V gene encodes CDR1 LGHNA and CDR2 YSLEER. The CDR3 totals 14 residues. V lost 4 bases, J lost 5 bases, and 12 bases lay in between. In nucleotides, the CDR3 is TGCGCCAGCAGCCTAAGAGGGGTCAACAATGAGCAGTTCTTC. This codes for CASSLRGVNNEQFF.

The V gene is TRBV12-3 or TRBV12-4, the J gene TRBJ1-4; D call uncertain. The CDR3 sequence is 14 residues long. The V gene lost 3 bases and the J gene lost 8 bases, with 13 bases spanning the gap. In DNA, the CDR3 is TGTGCCAGCAGTTTCTCGGGGTATCCCGAAAAACTGTTTTTT. Its protein is CASSFSGYPEKLFF.

The rearrangement links TRBV2 to TRBJ2-1; possible D gene TRBD1, 6 bases. The V end was cut by 4 bases, the J end by 0 bases, with 22 bases between. Germline values: CDR1 SNHLY, CDR2 FYNNEI. This CDR3 is built from 19 residues. The CDR3 sequence is CASSAPTTFPGDSYNEQFF. CDR3 nucleotides: TGTGCCAGCAGTGCCCCAACTACCTTTCCAGGGGACTCCTACAATGAGCAGTTCTTC.

The chain carries TRBV25-1 and TRBJ2-3, with 9 bases identical to TRBD1. There are 15 residues in the CDR3. From germline, CDR1 is MGHDK and CDR2 SYGVNS. Trimming at V came to 4 bases and at J to 3 bases, leaving 5 bases not matched to a gene. CDR3 sequence: CASSGTGGWTDTQYF. For the CDR3, the DNA is TGTGCCAGCAGTGGCACAGGGGGCTGGACAGATACGCAGTATTTT.

This clonotype has just a few counts. The rearrangement joins TRBV6-5 to TRBJ1-4, with D perhaps matching TRBD1 (6 bases). Deletions cut 4 bases from V and 4 bases from J, with 10 bases between. Germline V CDR1 and CDR2: MNHEY, SVGAGI. This CDR3 contains 14 residues. The CDR3 DNA reads TGTGCCAGCAGTTCCAGGGGTTATAATGAAAAACTGTTTTTT. The encoded protein is CASSSRGYNEKLFF.

The V gene is TRBV29-1, the J gene TRBJ2-5; D perhaps matches TRBD2 (6 bases). Looked up from germline, CDR1 is SQVTM and CDR2 is ANQGSEA. The CDR3 sequence is 13 residues long. V lost 3 bases and J lost 5, with 13 bases in between. The CDR3 reads CSVDRGSQETQYF. Here the CDR3 DNA reads TGCAGCGTTGACCGGGGGAGCCAGGAGACCCAGTACTTC.

In regard to this clonotype: Germline and junction disagree at one end, which may indicate a read error. This rearrangement joins TRBV20-1 to TRBJ2-5; TRBD1 matches 10 bases. The CDR3 is 16 amino acids. Germline CDR1 is DFQATT and CDR2 is SNEGSKA (reference sequence). The DNA for the CDR3 is TGCAGTGCTAGAGTACCGGGACAGGGGTTTACAGAGATCCAGTACTTC. This codes for CSARVPGQGFTEIQYF.

This clonotype appeared once. The J gene is TRBJ2-3, the V gene TRBV4-3, with TRBD2 identical over 9 bases. CDR1 is LGHNA and CDR2 is YSLEER in the germline V gene. The CDR3 is made up of 17 amino acids. Losses at the gene ends were 1 base for V and 2 bases for J; bases not matched to a gene: 7. DNA of the CDR3: TGCGCCAGCAGCCAAGGGCTACGCGGGGGGGTCACAGATACGCAGTATTTT. Its translation is CASSQGLRGGVTDTQYF.

The rearrangement joins TRBV5-1 to TRBJ2-7, with D perhaps TRBD2 (5 bases). The CDR3 extends over 14 amino acids. V shed 0 bases and J shed 5 bases, with 12 bases lying between them. Per germline, CDR1 SGHRS and CDR2 YFSETQ. The CDR3 bases are TGCGCCAGCAGCTTGGTAGCCGAGGGAAACGAGCAGTACTTC. This sequence encodes CASSLVAEGNEQYF.

The V gene is TRBV10-3, the J gene TRBJ1-2; the match to TRBD1 covers 10 bases. V lost 2 bases, J lost 6 bases, and 6 bases stayed unmatched. The CDR3 contains 15 residues. CDR1 is ENHRY and CDR2 is SYGVKD in the germline V gene. The CDR3: CAISENDRGPHGYTF. CDR3 sequence (DNA): TGTGCCATCAGTGAGAATGACAGGGGGCCCCATGGCTACACCTTC.

The sample holds a few counts of this clonotype. V gene TRBV27 combines with J gene TRBJ2-7; D possibly matches TRBD1 or TRBD2 (5 bases each). The CDR3 length is 15 residues. Trimming cost V 5 bases and J 5 bases, with 19 bases left between them. From germline, CDR1 is MNHEY and CDR2 SMNVEV (reference sequence). The DNA of the CDR3 is TGTGCCAGCAGTCCCTGGGGACCGCCAGTAGACGAGCAGTACTTC. Translated: CASSPWGPPVDEQYF.

The chain uses TRBV29-1 and TRBJ1-1, with 9 bases that match TRBD1. CDR1 SQVTM and CDR2 ANQGSEA come from the germline V gene. This CDR3 has 14 residues. V was clipped by 2 bases and J by 5 bases; unmatched bases: 6. As DNA, the CDR3 is TGCAGCGTTGAACGGACAGGGGATGGGACTGAAGCTTTCTTT. Translating gives CSVERTGDGTEAFF.

This clonotype has a single count. J is TRBJ2-2 and V is TRBV11-2; tentatively, D is TRBD1 (6 bases). V lost 3 bases and J 0 bases, leaving 8 bases between the germline ends. The CDR3 is 15 residues long. Germline CDR1 reads SGHAT; CDR2 reads FQNNGV. For the CDR3, the DNA is TGTGCCAGCAGCTTTCGGACAGCGAACACCGGGGAGCTGTTTTTT. It yields the protein CASSFRTANTGELFF.

J is TRBJ2-1 and V is TRBV29-1; tentatively, D is TRBD1 (7 bases). V gave up 1 base and J gave up 6 bases, with 16 bases separating them. This CDR3 contains 15 residues. Germline V lookup: CDR1 SQVTM, CDR2 ANQGSEA. The CDR3: CSVEGLGRGVNEQFF. In DNA, the CDR3 is TGCAGCGTTGAAGGTTTGGGCAGGGGGGTCAATGAGCAGTTCTTC.

This clonotype was seen more than once but under ten times. The genes are TRBV4-1 and TRBJ2-1, with 7 bases identical to TRBD2. Germline trimming cut 1 base from V and 0 bases from J; bases unmatched to any gene: 6. Germline V gene sequence: CDR1 MGHRA, CDR2 YSYEKL. This CDR3 region has 17 residues. As DNA, the CDR3 is TGCGCCAGCAGCCAAGCTCAGCGGGGATACTCCTACAATGAGCAGTTCTTC. This gives the protein CASSQAQRGYSYNEQFF.

This sequence joins TRBV27 and TRBJ2-1; possible D gene TRBD1, 5 bases. CDR3 size: 13 residues. V gave up 5 bases and J gave up 7 bases, with 12 bases separating them. Germline CDR1 is MNHEY and CDR2 is SMNVEV (reference sequence). The CDR3 sequence: CASSRTAGNEQFF. CDR3 DNA sequence: TGTGCCAGCAGTCGCACAGCAGGGAATGAGCAGTTCTTC.

This clonotype showed up just once. This sequence joins TRBV4-2 and TRBJ2-7, with TRBD2 identical over 9 bases. The junction had 9 bases not matched to a gene; V was cut back by 1 base and J by 2 bases. Germline CDR1 and CDR2: LGHNA and YNFKEQ. This CDR3 has 17 residues. In nucleotides, the CDR3 is TGTGCCAGCAGCCAAGGACTCCCTAGCGGGGCCGCCTACGAGCAGTACTTC. It yields the protein CASSQGLPSGAAYEQYF.

This clonotype was detected a few times. This sequence joins TRBV15 and TRBJ1-2; weak D call: TRBD1 (5 bases). Trimming pared 3 bases from V and 8 bases from J, leaving 13 bases between. The CDR3 is made up of 13 amino acids. Looked up from germline, CDR1 is LNHNV and CDR2 is YYDKDF (reference sequence). The CDR3 loop reads CATSSLQGGGYTF. In DNA form, the CDR3 reads TGTGCCACCAGCAGCCTTCAGGGAGGCGGCTACACCTTC.

The chain carries TRBV7-2 and TRBJ2-3; a weak D match, TRBD1 (5 bases). Germline V gene sequence: CDR1 SGHTA, CDR2 FQGNSA. V was shortened by 5 bases and J by 0 bases, with 15 bases between the two germline ends. The CDR3 totals 16 residues. Written as DNA, the CDR3 is TGTGCCAGCAGCGCCTTACAGGTGGCTAGCACAGATACGCAGTATTTT. It codes for CASSALQVASTDTQYF. Looking up the rest from reference TRBV7-2 and TRBJ2-3 gives the full variable domain: GAGVSQSPSNKVTEKGKDVELRCDPISGHTALYWYRQSLGQGLEFLIYFQGNSAPDKSGLPSDRFSAERTGGSVSTLTIQRTQQEDSAVYLCASSALQVASTDTQYFGPGTRLTVL.

The chain has TRBV7-2 and TRBJ2-7; 8 bases line up with TRBD1. J was trimmed by 5 bases and V by 5 bases; bases with no gene match: 14. Per germline, CDR1 SGHTA and CDR2 FQGNSA. The CDR3 has 16 residues. CDR3 coding DNA: TGTGCCAGCAGCCAACTGCCGGACAGGGTTCGACACGAGCAGTACTTC. Amino acid sequence: CASSQLPDRVRHEQYF.

The V and J genes are TRBV11-2 and TRBJ1-2; D possibly corresponds to TRBD1 (6 bases). This CDR3 spans 14 amino acids. CDR1 and CDR2 (germline): SGHAT, FQNNGV. The V and J ends lost 1 base and 3 bases respectively, with 9 bases between them. CDR3 in amino acids: CASSLVTGYYGYTF. The CDR3, as DNA: TGTGCCAGCAGCTTAGTCACAGGGTACTATGGCTACACCTTC.

This clonotype was counted between two and nine times. The rearrangement links TRBV12-3 or TRBV12-4 to TRBJ2-5, with D possibly TRBD1 on 5 matching bases. V lost 8 bases, J lost 5 bases, and 15 bases lay in between. The CDR3 covers 13 residues. CDR3 region: CASDKGLGETQYF. As DNA, the CDR3 is TGTGCCAGCGATAAGGGGTTGGGGGAGACCCAGTACTTC.

The CDR3 sequence is CASSLWRSGSKNEQFF. The CDR3 coding sequence is TGTGCCAGCAGTTTATGGAGGAGCGGGAGTAAAAATGAGCAGTTCTTC. The J gene is TRBJ2-1, the V gene TRBV27; 8 bases match TRBD2. Germline CDR1 is MNHEY and CDR2 is SMNVEV (reference sequence). The CDR3 sequence is 16 residues long. V was pared by 1 base and J by 7 bases, with 9 bases of the junction left unmatched.

The chain has TRBV20-1 and TRBJ2-5, with D maybe TRBD2 (5 bases). CDR1 is DFQATT and CDR2 is SNEGSKA in the germline V gene (reference sequence). Deletions cut 0 bases from V and 1 base from J, with 12 bases between. This CDR3 comprises 15 residues. The CDR3 DNA follows: TGCAGTGCTAGAGATTGGAGCGGTCGCCAAGAGACCCAGTACTTC. It is translated as CSARDWSGRQETQYF.

CDR3 nucleotide sequence: TGTGCCAGCAGAATGGGGACGGACTATGGCTACACCTTC. Protein: CASRMGTDYGYTF. This sequence joins TRBV6-1 and TRBJ1-2; D might be TRBD1 (5 bases). Trimming cost V 6 bases and J 3 bases, with 11 bases left between them. This CDR3 has 13 amino acids. Germline V gene sequence: CDR1 MNHNS, CDR2 SASEGT.